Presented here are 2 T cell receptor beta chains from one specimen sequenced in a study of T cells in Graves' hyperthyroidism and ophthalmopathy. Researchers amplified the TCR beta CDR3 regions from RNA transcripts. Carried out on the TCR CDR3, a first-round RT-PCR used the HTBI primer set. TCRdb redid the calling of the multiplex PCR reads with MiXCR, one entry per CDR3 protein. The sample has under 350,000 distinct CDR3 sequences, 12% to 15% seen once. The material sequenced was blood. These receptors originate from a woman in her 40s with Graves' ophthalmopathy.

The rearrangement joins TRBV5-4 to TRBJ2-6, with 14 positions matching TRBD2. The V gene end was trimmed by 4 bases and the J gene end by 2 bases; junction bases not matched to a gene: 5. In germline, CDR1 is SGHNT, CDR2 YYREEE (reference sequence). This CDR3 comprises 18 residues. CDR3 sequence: CASSMGLAGVPGANVLTF. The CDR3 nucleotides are TGTGCCAGCAGCATGGGACTAGCGGGAGTACCTGGGGCCAACGTCCTGACTTTC.

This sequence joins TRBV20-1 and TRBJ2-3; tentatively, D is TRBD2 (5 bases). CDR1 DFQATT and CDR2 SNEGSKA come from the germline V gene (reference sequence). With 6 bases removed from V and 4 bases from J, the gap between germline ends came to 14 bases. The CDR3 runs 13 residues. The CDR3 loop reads CSALQDLPDTQYF. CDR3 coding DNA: TGCAGTGCGCTTCAGGACTTGCCAGATACGCAGTATTTT.